This TCR beta chain was obtained from a study of siplizumab effects on memory and regulatory T cells. The V and J ends lost 5 bases and 0 bases respectively, with 8 bases between them. Germline CDR1 and CDR2: SGHTA and FQGNSA. The CDR3 covers 15 residues. Generated by immunoSEQ multiplex PCR, the TCRdb table keeps only in-frame clones and is missing some. The sample lists roughly 56,000 clones, about 92% occurring once. Worth noting for this clone: Its specificity is unknown.

Study conclusions and caveats: Assignment to unstimulated subsets succeeded for only a minor fraction of the alloreactive clones.

The chain has TRBV7-2 and TRBJ2-6; D gene ambiguous. Sequenced input: CD8+ T cells sorted from blood. The origin of this receptor is a human donor in good health. The CDR3 sequence: CASSHTSSGANVLTF. The CDR3 region has the DNA TGTGCCAGCAGCCACACGAGCTCTGGGGCCAACGTCCTGACTTTC.